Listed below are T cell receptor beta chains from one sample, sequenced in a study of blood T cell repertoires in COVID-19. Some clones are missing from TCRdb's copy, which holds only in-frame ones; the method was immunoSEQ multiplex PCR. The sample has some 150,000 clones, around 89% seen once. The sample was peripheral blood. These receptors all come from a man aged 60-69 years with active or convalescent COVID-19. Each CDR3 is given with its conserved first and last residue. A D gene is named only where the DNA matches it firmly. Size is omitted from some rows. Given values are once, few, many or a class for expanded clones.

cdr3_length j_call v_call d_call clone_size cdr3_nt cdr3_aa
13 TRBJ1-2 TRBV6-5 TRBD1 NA TGTGCCAGCAGGACAGGGGATGACTATGGCTACACCTTC CASRTGDDYGYTF
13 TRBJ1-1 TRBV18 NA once TGTGCCAGCTCACTGTCCATTTACACTGAAGCTTTCTTT CASSLSIYTEAFF
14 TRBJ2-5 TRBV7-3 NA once TGTGCCAGCAGCTTAAACGGGGGAAGGGAGACCCAGTACTTC CASSLNGGRETQYF
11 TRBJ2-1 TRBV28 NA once TGTGCCATTAGTAGGCGGAATGAGCAGTTCTTC CAISRRNEQFF
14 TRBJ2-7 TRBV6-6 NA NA TGTGCCAGCAGTTACGGGACTGCTGGTTACGAGCAGTACTTC CASSYGTAGYEQYF
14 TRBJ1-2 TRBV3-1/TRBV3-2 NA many TGTGCCAGCAGCCCCCCAATGGCTTCCTATGGCTACACCTTC CASSPPMASYGYTF
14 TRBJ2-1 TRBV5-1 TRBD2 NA TGCGCCAGCAGCCCGGGGACTAGCGGCAATGAGCAGTTCTTC CASSPGTSGNEQFF
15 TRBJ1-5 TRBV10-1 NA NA TGCGCCAGCATCGAACTCGGAGGATTCGGCCAGCCCCAGCATTTT CASIELGGFGQPQHF
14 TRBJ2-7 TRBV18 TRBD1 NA TGTGCCAGCTACCCGGGACAGGGGGCCGGCGAGCAGTACTTC CASYPGQGAGEQYF
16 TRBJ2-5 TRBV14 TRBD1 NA TGTGCCAGCAGCTATCGCCAGGGGGCACTCATTGAGACCCAGTACTTC CASSYRQGALIETQYF
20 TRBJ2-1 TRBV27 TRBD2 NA TGTGCCAGTCGGCAAATGACAGTGAGGACTAGCGGGATCCGTTACAATGAGCAGTTCTTC CASRQMTVRTSGIRYNEQFF
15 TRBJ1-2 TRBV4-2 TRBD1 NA TGTGCCAGCAGCCGAGCCGGGACAGAGAACTATGGCTACACCTTC CASSRAGTENYGYTF
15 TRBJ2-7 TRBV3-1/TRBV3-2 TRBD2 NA TGTGCCAGCAGCCTCCCTTTAGCGGGGGTCTACGAGCAGTACTTC CASSLPLAGVYEQYF
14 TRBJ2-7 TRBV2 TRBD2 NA TGTGCCAGCAGTGGGACTAGTTTCCCCTACGAGCAGTACTTC CASSGTSFPYEQYF
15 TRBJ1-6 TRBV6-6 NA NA TGTGCCAGCAGTTACTCTGGACAGCGAAATTCACCCCTCCACTTT CASSYSGQRNSPLHF
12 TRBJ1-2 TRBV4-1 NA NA TGCGCCAGCAGCCCGACAGCTGGGGGCTACACCTTC CASSPTAGGYTF
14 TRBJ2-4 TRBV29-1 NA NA TGCAGCGTTAGGGGGCGGGGTACGGAAAACATTCAGTACTTC CSVRGRGTENIQYF
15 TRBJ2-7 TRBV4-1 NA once TGCGCCAGCAGCCGTTCACTAGTAATACCCCACGAGCAGTACTTC CASSRSLVIPHEQYF
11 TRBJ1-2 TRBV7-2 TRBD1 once TGTGCCAGCAGCAGAACAGGGGCCCCCACCTTC CASSRTGAPTF
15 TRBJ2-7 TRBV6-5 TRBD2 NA TGTGCCAGCAGTTACGCGACTAGCGGGACATACGAGCAGTACTTC CASSYATSGTYEQYF
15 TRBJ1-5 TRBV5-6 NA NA TGTGCCAGCAGCTTGATGGGGGCTGGCAATCAGCCCCAGCATTTT CASSLMGAGNQPQHF
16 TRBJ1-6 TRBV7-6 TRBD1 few TGTGCCAGCAGCGAAGACAGGGGCAAGGTTAATTCACCCCTCCACTTT CASSEDRGKVNSPLHF
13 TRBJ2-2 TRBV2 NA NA TGTGCCAGCAGTGATCGAGGTGTCGGGGAGCTGTTTTTT CASSDRGVGELFF
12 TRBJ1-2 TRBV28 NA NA TGTGCCAGCAGTTCGCGATATTATGGCTACACCTTC CASSSRYYGYTF
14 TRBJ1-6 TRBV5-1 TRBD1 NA TGCGCCAGCAGCTTTGGCACAGGGGTTTCACCCCTCCACTTT CASSFGTGVSPLHF
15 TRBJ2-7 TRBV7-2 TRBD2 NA TGTGCCAGCAGCTTATTAGCGGGGGGGGTATACGAGCAGTACTTC CASSLLAGGVYEQYF